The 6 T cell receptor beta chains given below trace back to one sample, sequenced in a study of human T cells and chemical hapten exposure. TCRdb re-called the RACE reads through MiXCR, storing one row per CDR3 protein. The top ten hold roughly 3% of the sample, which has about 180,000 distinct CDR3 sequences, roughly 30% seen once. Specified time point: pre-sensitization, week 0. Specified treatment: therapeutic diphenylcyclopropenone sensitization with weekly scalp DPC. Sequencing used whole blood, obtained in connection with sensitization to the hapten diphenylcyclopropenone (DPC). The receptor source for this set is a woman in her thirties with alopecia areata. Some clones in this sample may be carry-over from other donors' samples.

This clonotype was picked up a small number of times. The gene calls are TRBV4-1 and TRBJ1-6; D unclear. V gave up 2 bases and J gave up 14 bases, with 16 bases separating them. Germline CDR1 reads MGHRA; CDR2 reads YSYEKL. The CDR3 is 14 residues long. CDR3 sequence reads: CASSQPRPYLALHF. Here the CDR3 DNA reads TGCGCCAGCAGCCAACCGAGACCGTACTTAGCCCTCCACTTT.

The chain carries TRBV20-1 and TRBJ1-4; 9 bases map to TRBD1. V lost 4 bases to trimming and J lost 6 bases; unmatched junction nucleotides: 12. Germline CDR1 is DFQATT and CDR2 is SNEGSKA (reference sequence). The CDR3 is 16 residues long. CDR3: CSAIPTPGQGYEKLFF. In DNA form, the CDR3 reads TGCAGTGCTATTCCGACCCCGGGACAGGGATATGAAAAACTGTTTTTT.

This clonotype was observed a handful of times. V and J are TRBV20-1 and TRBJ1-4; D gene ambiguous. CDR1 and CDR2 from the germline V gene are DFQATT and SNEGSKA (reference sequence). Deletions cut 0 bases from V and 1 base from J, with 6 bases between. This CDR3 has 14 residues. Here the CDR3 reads CSAREGITNEKLFF. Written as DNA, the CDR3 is TGCAGTGCTAGAGAGGGCATAACTAATGAAAAACTGTTTTTT.

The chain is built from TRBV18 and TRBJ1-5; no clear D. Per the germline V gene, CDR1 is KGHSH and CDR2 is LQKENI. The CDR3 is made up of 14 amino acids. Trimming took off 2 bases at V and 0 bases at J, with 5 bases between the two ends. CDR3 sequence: CASSPGNSNQPQHF. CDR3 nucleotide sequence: TGTGCCAGCTCACCAGGAAATAGCAATCAGCCCCAGCATTTT. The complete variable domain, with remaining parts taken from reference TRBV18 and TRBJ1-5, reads NAGVMQNPRHLVRRRGQEARLRCSPMKGHSHVYWYRQLPEEGLKFMVYLQKENIIDESGMPKERFSAEFPKEGPSILRIQQVVRGDSAAYFCASSPGNSNQPQHFGDGTRLSIL.

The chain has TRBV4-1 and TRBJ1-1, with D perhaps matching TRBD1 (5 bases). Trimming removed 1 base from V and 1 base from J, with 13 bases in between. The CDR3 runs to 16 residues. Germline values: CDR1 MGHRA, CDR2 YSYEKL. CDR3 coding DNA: TGCGCCAGCAGCCAAGGGCAGGGCATGGCGAACACTGAAGCTTTCTTT. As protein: CASSQGQGMANTEAFF.

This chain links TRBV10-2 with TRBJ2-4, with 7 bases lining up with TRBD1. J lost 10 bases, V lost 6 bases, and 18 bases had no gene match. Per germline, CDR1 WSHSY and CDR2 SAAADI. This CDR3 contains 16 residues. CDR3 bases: TGCGCCAGCAGACGACCCGGACAGGCCGAGGGTGAGATTCAGTACTTC. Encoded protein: CASRRPGQAEGEIQYF.